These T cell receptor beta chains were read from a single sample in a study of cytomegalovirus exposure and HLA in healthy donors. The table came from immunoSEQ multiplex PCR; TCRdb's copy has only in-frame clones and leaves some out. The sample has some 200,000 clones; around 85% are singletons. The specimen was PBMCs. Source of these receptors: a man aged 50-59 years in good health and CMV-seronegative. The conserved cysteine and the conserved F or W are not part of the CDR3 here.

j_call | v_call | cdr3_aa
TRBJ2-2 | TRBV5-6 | ASSLLAGTGELF
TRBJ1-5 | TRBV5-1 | ASSFGPGGNQPQH
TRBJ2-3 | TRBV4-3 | ASSQDVGGGQTDTQY
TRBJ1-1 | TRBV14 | ASSHPTRDNTEAF
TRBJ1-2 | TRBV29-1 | SVRDFNYGYT
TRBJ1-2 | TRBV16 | ASSRSTDYGYT
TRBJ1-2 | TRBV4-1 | ASSQENSGNYGYT
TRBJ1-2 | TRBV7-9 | CSSAYREGSPGYT
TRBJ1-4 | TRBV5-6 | ASSPPSRDRGEKLF
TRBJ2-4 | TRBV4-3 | ASSQDAEAGGWVGAKNIQY
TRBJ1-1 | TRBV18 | ASSQAGGSTEAF
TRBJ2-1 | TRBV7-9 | ASSQLAGEINEQF
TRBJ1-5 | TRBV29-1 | SVELGEGQPQH
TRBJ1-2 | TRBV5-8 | ASSYPGQGPNYGYT
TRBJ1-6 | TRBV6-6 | AISGQANSPLH
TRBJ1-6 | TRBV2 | ASNADRGESPLH
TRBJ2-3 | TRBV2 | ASSEAPPADTQY
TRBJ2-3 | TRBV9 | ASSVAGGQVDTQY
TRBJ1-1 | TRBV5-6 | ASSSQLNTEAF
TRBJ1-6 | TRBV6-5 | ASKTGTGGTTLH
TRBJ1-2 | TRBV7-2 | ASRSGGSNYGYT
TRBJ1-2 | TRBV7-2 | ASSPRGDNYGYT
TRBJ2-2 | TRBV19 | ARLDSLFTGELF
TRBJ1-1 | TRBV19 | ASSTDRANTEAF
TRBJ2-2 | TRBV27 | ASSLFPYGELF
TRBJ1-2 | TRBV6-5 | ASLAARPPWGYT
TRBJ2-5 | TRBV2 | ASRSAGGSRETQY
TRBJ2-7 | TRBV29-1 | SVEGHSSYEQY
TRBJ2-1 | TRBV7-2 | ASSLSGSPYNEQF
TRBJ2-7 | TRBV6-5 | ASSYSTMGRTYEQY
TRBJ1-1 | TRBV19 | ASSLLHRGRNTEAF
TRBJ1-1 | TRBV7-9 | ASSSRRGQGDMNTEAF
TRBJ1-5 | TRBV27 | ASSLSGQGGQPQH
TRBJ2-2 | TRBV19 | ASSMGRDTGELF
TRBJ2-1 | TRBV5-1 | ASSLDLGRAYNEQF
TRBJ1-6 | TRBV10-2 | ASSVTFGGNNSPLH
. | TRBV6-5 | ASSYSLEGREQY
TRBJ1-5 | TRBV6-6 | ASRTGSQPQH
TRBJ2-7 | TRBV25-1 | ASQLAGGYEQY
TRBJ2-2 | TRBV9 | ASSVPTAGTGELF
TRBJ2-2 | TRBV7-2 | ASSLGEGVNTGELF
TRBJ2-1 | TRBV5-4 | ASSLASGGSNEQF
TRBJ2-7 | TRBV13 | ASSVRQGGYEQY
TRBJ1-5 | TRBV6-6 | ASKVEGGNQPQH
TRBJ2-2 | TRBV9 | ASSVGTGRELF